This is a list of T cell receptor beta chains from one sample in a study of T cell repertoires in cytomegalovirus infection. No cognate antigen is known for these TCRs. Via MiXCR, TCRdb re-called the reads, giving one row per CDR3 protein. The sample has about 700,000 distinct CDR3 sequences; around a third are singletons. Here the sequenced sample was cultured PBMCs, taken from culture after CMV antigen stimulation. The receptor set was obtained from a human donor in good health (CMV status not recorded). Some clones in this sample may be carry-over from other donors' samples. Each CDR3 is given with its conserved first and last residue. Fields, in order: D gene, J gene, V gene, clone size, CDR3 DNA, CDR3 protein. The D gene is left open where the match is weak. Expanded clones get a size class; other rows say once, few or many, or leave the size out.

NA TRBJ2-5 TRBV7-6 many TGTGCCAGCAGCTGGCGGGGTTTGGAGACCCAGTACTTC CASSWRGLETQYF
TRBD2 TRBJ2-1 TRBV12-3/TRBV12-4 NA TGTGCCAGCAGTTTGGGCGGGAGGGCGGGTGAGCAGTTCTTC CASSLGGRAGEQFF
NA TRBJ2-5 TRBV29-1 NA TGCAGCGTTGACCGGGGTTTCCAAGAGACCCAGTACTTC CSVDRGFQETQYF
NA TRBJ1-2 TRBV5-4 NA TGTGCCAGCAGCCGCCCGGCGCCCTATGGCTACACCTTC CASSRPAPYGYTF
NA TRBJ2-5 TRBV20-1 NA TGCAGTGTTAGGTCGCTCCAAGAGACCCAGTACTTC CSVRSLQETQYF
NA TRBJ1-2 TRBV7-8 few TGTGCCAGCAGCTTAGAACGCCGGGGAAACTATGGCTACACCTTC CASSLERRGNYGYTF
TRBD1 TRBJ1-1 TRBV7-2 NA TGTGCCAGCAGCCTGCTGACAGGGGCCACTGAAGCTTTCTTT CASSLLTGATEAFF
NA TRBJ2-5 TRBV6-5 few TGTGCCAGCAGTTACTCGAGTTTCCCATTAGGAGGGGAGACCCAGTACTTC CASSYSSFPLGGETQYF
TRBD1 TRBJ2-5 TRBV2 NA TGTGCCAGCAGCCCAGGGGGCAGCCAAGAGACCCAGTACTTC CASSPGGSQETQYF
NA TRBJ2-6 TRBV27 NA TGTGCCAGCAGTTTGGTGGGGTATGGGGCCAACGTCCTGACTTTC CASSLVGYGANVLTF
NA TRBJ1-1 TRBV6-1 NA TGTGCCGGAACGACGGAGCTCAACACTGAAGCTTTCTTT CAGTTELNTEAFF
NA TRBJ1-1 TRBV28 NA TGTGCCAGCAGGGGCATTGAAGCTTTCTTT CASRGIEAFF
NA TRBJ2-5 TRBV7-8 many TGTGCCGGCCGGACGGAAGAGACCCAGTACTTC CAGRTEETQYF
NA TRBJ2-1 TRBV7-2 many TGTGCCAGCAGCCCGAGAGGTGGGTTTTCCTACAATGAGCAGTTCTTC CASSPRGGFSYNEQFF
TRBD1 TRBJ1-2 TRBV7-6 few TGTGCCAGCAGCTTGGCCCATGGACAGGGAGCCTATGGCTACACCTTC CASSLAHGQGAYGYTF
NA TRBJ1-2 TRBV4-1 NA TGCGCCAGCAGCCAGGACAGAGCCCTTTTCTATGGCTACACCTTC CASSQDRALFYGYTF
NA TRBJ2-7 TRBV7-2 many TGTGCCAGCAGCTTTGAACCTTACACGGCCGCCTACGAGCAGTACTTC CASSFEPYTAAYEQYF
TRBD1 TRBJ1-1 TRBV19 NA TGTGCCAGTAGCCCGTTGGACAGGGACGACACTGAAGCTTTCTTT CASSPLDRDDTEAFF
NA TRBJ2-7 TRBV11-2 NA TGTGCCAGCAGCCTGAGGCTGGGGGTGGGACAGTACTTC CASSLRLGVGQYF
NA TRBJ1-1 TRBV2 NA TGTGCCATCCCTATGAACACTGAAGCTTTCTTT CAIPMNTEAFF
NA TRBJ2-7 TRBV7-2 many TGTGCCAGCAGCTCCCCCCTAACGTCATACGAGCAGTACTTC CASSSPLTSYEQYF
TRBD2 TRBJ2-5 TRBV7-2 many TGTGCCAGCGGTAGAGAGCGGGGATTCCAAGAGACCCAGTACTTC CASGRERGFQETQYF
NA TRBJ2-7 TRBV7-2 few TGTGCCAGCAGAGCCGTTACCTACGAGCAGTACTTC CASRAVTYEQYF
TRBD2 TRBJ2-7 TRBV4-3 NA TGCGCCAGCAGCCAAGATCTCGGACTAGCGGGAGCTTACGAGCAGTACTTC CASSQDLGLAGAYEQYF
NA TRBJ2-5 TRBV12-3/TRBV12-4 few TGTGCCAGCAGTTTTTCCACAGAAGAGACCCAGTACTTC CASSFSTEETQYF
TRBD1 TRBJ2-7 TRBV7-9 few TGTGCCAGCAGCTCTCCGACCGGGACAGCCGATACCTACGAGCAGTACTTC CASSSPTGTADTYEQYF
TRBD1 TRBJ1-4 TRBV12-3/TRBV12-4 few TGTGCCAGCTTGCCGGGACAGGGGAATGAAAAACTGTTTTTT CASLPGQGNEKLFF
NA TRBJ1-5 TRBV24-1 NA TGTGCCACCGGTCTGATGGGGGGCCGCACGAATCAGCCCCAGCATTTT CATGLMGGRTNQPQHF
NA TRBJ2-7 TRBV7-2 many TGTGCCAGCAGCCTGAAAAGCGGAGACTACGAGCAGTACTTC CASSLKSGDYEQYF
NA TRBJ1-5 TRBV7-9 few TGTGCCAGCAGCTCTACAGTTTATAGCAATCAGCCCCAGCATTTT CASSSTVYSNQPQHF
NA TRBJ1-5 TRBV6-1 NA TGTGCCAGCAGAAGACCGGGAGACAGCTACAATCAGCCCCAGCATTTT CASRRPGDSYNQPQHF
NA TRBJ1-2 TRBV2 few TGTGCCAGCAGAAGACAGGCCTATGGCTACACCTTC CASRRQAYGYTF
NA TRBJ1-4 TRBV12-3/TRBV12-4 NA TGTGCCAGCAGTCTCCTACAGGGAGGTGAAAAACTGTTTTTT CASSLLQGGEKLFF
TRBD1 TRBJ2-2 TRBV27 few TGTGCCGCCCGGACAGGGGGCAACACCGGGGAGCTGTTTTTT CAARTGGNTGELFF